The rows below give T cell receptor beta chains drawn from one sample of a study of cytomegalovirus exposure and HLA in healthy donors. Here immunoSEQ multiplex PCR was the method, and the copy in TCRdb shows in-frame clones only, minus some. The repertoire has nearly 110,000 clones, roughly 77% of them found once; the top ten carry approximately 2.4%. Sequenced input: PBMCs. These receptors originate from a middle-aged man in good health and CMV-seronegative. The CDR3 runs from the conserved cysteine through the conserved F or W. A D gene is named only where the DNA matches it firmly. Clone size is stated in some rows and not others, as once, few, many or a class when expanded.

j_gene: TRBJ1-2; abundance: -; d_gene: -; v_gene: TRBV5-6; CDR3nt: TGTGCCAGCAGACCCGGACAGCTTTCCTATGGCTACACCTTC; CDR3aa: CASRPGQLSYGYTF
j_gene: TRBJ1-5; abundance: -; d_gene: -; v_gene: TRBV5-1; CDR3nt: TGCGCCAGCAGCTTGGAGGGGTATCAGCCCCAGCATTTT; CDR3aa: CASSLEGYQPQHF
j_gene: TRBJ2-1; abundance: few; d_gene: TRBD2; v_gene: TRBV5-4; CDR3nt: TGTGCCAGCAAAATACTAGCGTACAATGAGCAGTTCTTC; CDR3aa: CASKILAYNEQFF
j_gene: TRBJ1-2; abundance: -; d_gene: -; v_gene: TRBV2; CDR3nt: TGTGCCAGCAGTGAGCGGGCCACTTATGGCTACACCTTC; CDR3aa: CASSERATYGYTF
j_gene: TRBJ2-5; abundance: -; d_gene: -; v_gene: TRBV9; CDR3nt: TGTGCCAGCACTTTCAGGGAAGGAGAGACCCAGTACTTC; CDR3aa: CASTFREGETQYF
j_gene: TRBJ2-3; abundance: -; d_gene: TRBD2; v_gene: TRBV7-9; CDR3nt: TGTGCCAGCAGCTTAGATCGCGGCGGGGGTGGAGATACGCAGTATTTT; CDR3aa: CASSLDRGGGGDTQYF
j_gene: TRBJ1-4; abundance: -; d_gene: -; v_gene: TRBV7-2; CDR3nt: TGTGCCAGCAGCTTAAGGCTCGGGGGGGGAAGGGGTGAAAAACTGTTTTTT; CDR3aa: CASSLRLGGGRGEKLFF
j_gene: TRBJ2-3; abundance: -; d_gene: TRBD2; v_gene: TRBV11-3; CDR3nt: TGTGCCAGCAGCTCCGGAATTAGCGGGGATACGCAGTATTTT; CDR3aa: CASSSGISGDTQYF
j_gene: TRBJ2-1; abundance: -; d_gene: TRBD2; v_gene: TRBV5-3; CDR3nt: TGTGCCAGAAGGCAACTAGCGGGGGGGCTCGATGAGCAGTTCTTC; CDR3aa: CARRQLAGGLDEQFF
j_gene: TRBJ2-3; abundance: few; d_gene: TRBD2; v_gene: TRBV6-1; CDR3nt: TGTGCCAGCAGTGAAAACCGGGGGGGAACAGATACGCAGTATTTT; CDR3aa: CASSENRGGTDTQYF
j_gene: TRBJ1-2; abundance: once; d_gene: -; v_gene: TRBV2; CDR3nt: TGTGCCAGCAGTGAAGCACGAGGGTTCCGGGGCTACACCTTC; CDR3aa: CASSEARGFRGYTF
j_gene: TRBJ1-5; abundance: -; d_gene: -; v_gene: TRBV6-1; CDR3nt: TGTGCCAGCAGTTCCCAAGGACAGTATCAGCCCCAGCATTTT; CDR3aa: CASSSQGQYQPQHF
j_gene: TRBJ2-1; abundance: -; d_gene: TRBD2; v_gene: TRBV5-1; CDR3nt: TGCGCCAGCAGCTTGCAGCGGGGCTACAATGAGCAGTTCTTC; CDR3aa: CASSLQRGYNEQFF
j_gene: TRBJ2-2; abundance: -; d_gene: -; v_gene: TRBV7-9; CDR3nt: TGTGCCAGCAGCTTAGTCAGTAAAAACACCGGGGAGCTGTTTTTT; CDR3aa: CASSLVSKNTGELFF
j_gene: TRBJ2-7; abundance: -; d_gene: -; v_gene: TRBV19; CDR3nt: TGTGCCAGTAGTCCCCAAGGTAGCCCTTCCTACGAGCAGTACTTC; CDR3aa: CASSPQGSPSYEQYF
j_gene: TRBJ1-3; abundance: -; d_gene: TRBD1; v_gene: TRBV11-2; CDR3nt: TGTGCCAGCAGCCCTGGGACAGGGGGCTATCGGAGAGGAAACACCATATATTTT; CDR3aa: CASSPGTGGYRRGNTIYF
j_gene: TRBJ1-1; abundance: -; d_gene: -; v_gene: TRBV5-6; CDR3nt: TGTGCCAGCAGCTTGGTTGCGGGCGCGAGAGCGCGCACTGAAGCTTTCTTT; CDR3aa: CASSLVAGARARTEAFF
j_gene: TRBJ2-1; abundance: -; d_gene: TRBD2; v_gene: TRBV27; CDR3nt: TGTGCCAGCAGTTTACCGCCGGGACTAGCGGGTAGAACCGGGCAGTTCTTC; CDR3aa: CASSLPPGLAGRTGQFF
j_gene: TRBJ2-7; abundance: -; d_gene: TRBD1; v_gene: TRBV11-2; CDR3nt: TGTGCCAGCAGCGAGGACAGGGGATACGAGCAGTACTTC; CDR3aa: CASSEDRGYEQYF
j_gene: TRBJ2-3; abundance: -; d_gene: -; v_gene: TRBV10-2; CDR3nt: TGCGCCAGCAGTGATAAGCGTACCGATACGCAGTATTTT; CDR3aa: CASSDKRTDTQYF
j_gene: TRBJ1-1; abundance: -; d_gene: -; v_gene: TRBV7-9; CDR3nt: TGTGCCAGCAGCACCCAGGACAGAGGAGGCAGGGAAGCTTTCTTT; CDR3aa: CASSTQDRGGREAFF
j_gene: TRBJ1-2; abundance: -; d_gene: -; v_gene: TRBV15; CDR3nt: TGTGCCACCAGCAGAGAGGCGGGGTTGAGCTACACCTTC; CDR3aa: CATSREAGLSYTF
j_gene: TRBJ2-3; abundance: -; d_gene: TRBD1; v_gene: TRBV9; CDR3nt: TGTGCCAGCAGCTTTTCCCGGGACAGGACCGAGGATACGCAGTATTTT; CDR3aa: CASSFSRDRTEDTQYF
j_gene: TRBJ1-2; abundance: once; d_gene: TRBD1; v_gene: TRBV7-8; CDR3nt: TGTGCCAGCAGCTTGAATGACAGGGACTACACCTTC; CDR3aa: CASSLNDRDYTF